The 14 T cell receptor beta chains below were found in one sample sequenced in a study of blood T cell repertoires in COVID-19. Sequenced by immunoSEQ multiplex PCR; TCRdb stores in-frame clones only, minus some. In the table there are about 150,000 clones, about 83% of which are singletons. The sequencing input was peripheral blood. The receptors shown here come from a woman older than 75 with acute or convalescent COVID-19.

This clone has a handful of counts. The chain uses TRBV18 and TRBJ1-2; D gene unclear. The CDR3 length is 15 residues. Trimming pared 0 bases from V and 3 bases from J, leaving 11 bases between. Germline V gene lookup returns CDR1 KGHSH and CDR2 LQKENI. CDR3 protein: CASSPPSGRDYGYTF. As DNA, the CDR3 is TGTGCCAGCTCACCACCGTCGGGGAGAGACTATGGCTACACCTTC.

The V and J genes are TRBV7-6 and TRBJ2-1, with D possibly being TRBD1 (6 bases). The V gene's germline CDR1 is SGHVS and CDR2 FNYEAQ. The CDR3 consists of 17 residues. The V and J ends lost 4 bases and 0 bases respectively, with 16 bases between them. The CDR3 loop is CASSSPGGILSYNEQFF. For the CDR3, the DNA is TGTGCCAGCAGCTCCCCTGGGGGCATCCTCTCCTACAATGAGCAGTTCTTC.

This clone has only a few counts. The genes are TRBV6-5 and TRBJ1-2; D possibly corresponds to TRBD1 (5 bases). The germline V gene has CDR1 MNHEY and CDR2 SVGAGI. Trimming stripped 7 bases from V and 5 bases from J, with 14 bases between. CDR3 size: 13 residues. The CDR3 sequence is CASKPGTEYGYTF. The CDR3 nucleotides are TGTGCCAGCAAGCCCGGGACTGAGTATGGCTACACCTTC.

The rearrangement joins TRBV19 to TRBJ1-2, with a tentative D call TRBD1 (6 bases). Germline assignment: CDR1 LNHDA and CDR2 SQIVND (reference sequence). Trimming took 3 bases from V and 3 from J, leaving 14 bases between them. This CDR3 is 15 amino acids long. CDR3 nucleotide sequence: TGTGCCAGTAGTATTCTTGACAGGAAGGACTATGGCTACACCTTC. Its translation is CASSILDRKDYGYTF.

V gene TRBV19 combines with J gene TRBJ1-1; TRBD1 matches at 10 bases. CDR1 is LNHDA and CDR2 is SQIVND in the germline V gene (reference sequence). The CDR3 is 15 amino acids. V lost 7 bases, J lost 4 bases, and 9 bases stayed unmatched. The CDR3 region is CASNPPDRGATEAFF. DNA for the CDR3: TGTGCCAGTAACCCCCCGGACAGGGGGGCCACTGAAGCTTTCTTT.

This chain connects TRBV27 to TRBJ1-1, with 7 bases that match TRBD1. Germline CDR1 reads MNHEY; CDR2 reads SMNVEV (reference sequence). The V segment lost 6 bases and the J segment 11 bases; nucleotides outside the gene matches: 9. This CDR3 contains 12 residues. The CDR3 spells CASRRTGTEAFF. In DNA, the CDR3 is TGTGCCAGCAGGAGGACCGGGACAGAGGCTTTCTTT.

The chain uses TRBV4-2 and TRBJ1-3; 10 bases match TRBD1. Germline V gives CDR1 LGHNA, CDR2 YNFKEQ. V shed 3 bases, J shed 2 bases, and the junction held 1 base outside the gene matches. The CDR3 sequence is 15 residues long. The CDR3 DNA is TGTGCCAGCAGCCACGGGACAGGGGCTGGAAACACCATATATTTT. It codes for CASSHGTGAGNTIYF.

V usage is TRBV5-6 and J usage is TRBJ2-1, with 11 bases identical to TRBD2. With 5 bases clipped from V and 8 bases from J, the junction kept 6 bases outside the gene matches. CDR1 and CDR2 from the germline V gene are SGHDT and YYEEEE. The CDR3 has 14 residues. This chain's CDR3 is CASSLTSGSDEQFF. CDR3 nucleotides: TGTGCCAGCAGTCTAACTAGCGGGAGCGATGAGCAGTTCTTC.

This chain connects TRBV19 to TRBJ2-7, with 8 bases aligning to TRBD1. The CDR3 has 15 residues. The V gene end was trimmed by 5 bases and the J gene end by 3 bases; junction bases not matched to a gene: 9. Germline lookup yields CDR1 LNHDA and CDR2 SQIVND (reference sequence). CDR3 nucleotide sequence: TGTGCCAGTAGTTCGGCGGCAGGGGGCCTCTACGAGCAGTACTTC. Protein: CASSSAAGGLYEQYF.

This clone was observed many times. The V gene is TRBV27, the J gene TRBJ1-2; 9 bases map to TRBD1. V gave up 1 base and J gave up 4 bases; unmatched junction bases: 10. From germline, CDR1 is MNHEY and CDR2 SMNVEV (reference sequence). The CDR3 runs 17 residues. CDR3 DNA: TGTGCCAGCAGTTTATATCCAGGCACGGGACAGGGCTATGGCTACACCTTC. Its translation: CASSLYPGTGQGYGYTF.

In this sample, this clone turned up a few times. The chain is built from TRBV27 and TRBJ1-1; D gene ambiguous. Deletions cut 5 bases from V and 5 bases from J, with 18 bases between. CDR3 length: 15 residues. Germline CDR1 and CDR2: MNHEY and SMNVEV (reference sequence). CDR3 in DNA: TGTGCCAGCAGTCCGCTCAGTGAGGGCCGGACTGAAGCTTTCTTT. Protein sequence: CASSPLSEGRTEAFF.

The DNA for the CDR3 is TGTGCCAGCAGCTTATCGCCAGCGAGCTACGAGCAGTACTTC. Translation: CASSLSPASYEQYF. V and J are TRBV7-2 and TRBJ2-7, with unresolved D. Germline V gene sequence: CDR1 SGHTA, CDR2 FQGNSA. V was trimmed by 2 bases and J by 3 bases, leaving 11 bases between them. This CDR3 has 14 amino acids.

The chain's CDR3 is CASSRGLAGVPSTDTQYF. The CDR3 bases are TGTGCCAGCTCACGAGGACTAGCGGGAGTTCCCTCGACAGATACGCAGTATTTT. The rearrangement links TRBV18 to TRBJ2-3, with 13 bases fitting TRBD2. The CDR3 has 18 amino acids. The germline V gene encodes CDR1 KGHSH and CDR2 LQKENI. V was clipped by 4 bases and J by 3 bases; unmatched bases: 10.

The V call is TRBV11-2, the J call TRBJ2-5; 7 bases fit TRBD1. The CDR3 sequence is 14 residues long. Germline CDR1 reads SGHAT; CDR2 reads FQNNGV. Trimming cost V 0 bases and J 7 bases; bases outside gene matches: 5. This chain's CDR3 is CASSLDWDSGTQYF. The CDR3 nucleotides read TGTGCCAGCAGCTTAGATTGGGACAGCGGGACCCAGTACTTC. Based on the CDR3 plus reference TRBV11-2 and TRBJ2-5, the full variable domain is EAGVAQSPRYKIIEKRQSVAFWCNPISGHATLYWYQQILGQGPKLLIQFQNNGVVDDSQLPKDRFSAERLKGVDSTLKIQPAKLEDSAVYLCASSLDWDSGTQYFGPGTRLLVL.